This entry lists 9 T cell receptor beta chains sequenced from one sample in a study. Cells sorted as Tregs were CD4+, CD25+ and CD127-/low. TCRdb reprocessed the 5' RACE reads with MiXCR, giving one entry per CDR3 protein. Here the sample spans about 43,000 distinct CDR3 sequences, roughly 20% being singletons. The sequenced sample consisted of Tregs sorted from a lymph node. Source of these receptors: a female donor with breast cancer.

This clonotype was seen repeatedly, ten times or more. The rearrangement uses TRBV7-2 and TRBJ2-1; TRBD2 aligns across 12 bases. Per the germline V gene, CDR1 is SGHTA and CDR2 is FQGNSA. The CDR3 consists of 15 residues. The ends lost 5 bases at V and 3 bases at J; junction bases unmatched: 2. The CDR3 DNA follows: TGTGCCAGCAGCCTACTAGCGGGGGGCTACAATGAGCAGTTCTTC. It yields the protein CASSLLAGGYNEQFF.

There are a few counts of this clonotype. J is TRBJ1-5 and V is TRBV5-1, with D perhaps TRBD1 (6 bases). The CDR3 has 15 residues. From germline, CDR1 is SGHRS and CDR2 YFSETQ. The germline V and J ends were trimmed by 1 base and 0 bases, with 8 bases remaining between them. DNA of the CDR3: TGCGCCAGCAGCTTGACAGGGACTAGCAATCAGCCCCAGCATTTT. Its translation: CASSLTGTSNQPQHF.

This clonotype was counted ten times or more. CDR3 nucleotides: TGTGCCAGCAGCTTAGGGGCTTTAACAGATACGCAGTATTTT. It translates to CASSLGALTDTQYF. The V call is TRBV13, the J call TRBJ2-3; D gene uncertain. CDR3 length: 14 amino acids. The ends were cut back, 0 bases at V and 3 bases at J, with 7 bases in the middle. Germline V CDR1 and CDR2: PRHDT, FYEKMQ (reference sequence).

Of note for this clonotype: Mismatch with germline at one junction end may stem from a read error. The genes are TRBV6-2 or TRBV6-3 and TRBJ2-1; 11 nucleotides align to TRBD2. Germline CDR1 MNHEY, CDR2 SVGEGT. The CDR3 runs 20 residues. The CDR3 DNA reads TGTGCCGGCAGTTACTCGATTCTGGGACTAGCGGTTCATTATCGGAATGAGCGGTTCTTC. Translated: CAGSYSILGLAVHYRNERFF.

The J gene is TRBJ2-3, the V gene TRBV6-1; D perhaps matches TRBD2 (5 bases). Trimming pared 5 bases from V and 0 bases from J, leaving 12 bases between. The length of the CDR3 is 15 residues. The germline CDR1 and CDR2 sequences are MNHNS and SASEGT. CDR3 amino acids: CASSQRDTSTDTQYF. DNA for the CDR3: TGTGCCAGCAGTCAGAGGGATACTAGCACAGATACGCAGTATTTT.

This clonotype has only a few counts. The chain carries TRBV28 and TRBJ1-1; 7 nucleotides line up with TRBD1. There are 17 residues in the CDR3. CDR1 is MDHEN, CDR2 SYDVKM, per germline. V lost 2 bases to trimming and J lost 0 bases; unmatched junction nucleotides: 9. This CDR3 is CASSLVLGGQLNTEAFF. The DNA for the CDR3 is TGTGCCAGCAGTTTAGTGCTTGGGGGACAGCTGAACACTGAAGCTTTCTTT.

This clonotype showed up many times. The chain employs TRBV5-1 and TRBJ2-1, with 10 bases matching TRBD2. With 1 base clipped from V and 0 bases from J, the junction kept 4 bases outside the gene matches. The CDR3 is made up of 17 amino acids. Germline V gene data show CDR1 as SGHRS and CDR2 as YFSETQ. CDR3 sequence: CASSLQPSGSSYNEQFF. CDR3 nucleotide sequence: TGCGCCAGCAGCTTGCAGCCTAGCGGGAGCTCCTACAATGAGCAGTTCTTC.

This clonotype was counted many times. The chain employs TRBV4-3 and TRBJ2-1; D is unresolved. In germline, CDR1 is LGHNA, CDR2 YSLEER. Trimming stripped 0 bases from V and 9 bases from J, with 9 bases between. This CDR3 is built from 13 residues. In DNA, the CDR3 is TGCGCCAGCAGCCAAGATCATTCGGTTGAGCAGTTCTTC. Residues: CASSQDHSVEQFF.

The sample holds many counts of this clonotype. V usage is TRBV20-1 and J usage is TRBJ1-6; D is uncertain. In germline, CDR1 is DFQATT, CDR2 SNEGSKA (reference sequence). Trimming stripped 0 bases from V and 7 bases from J, with 7 bases between. The CDR3 length is 13 residues. The chain's CDR3 is CSARDVPNSPLHF. The CDR3 coding sequence is TGCAGTGCTAGAGATGTCCCCAATTCACCCCTCCACTTT.